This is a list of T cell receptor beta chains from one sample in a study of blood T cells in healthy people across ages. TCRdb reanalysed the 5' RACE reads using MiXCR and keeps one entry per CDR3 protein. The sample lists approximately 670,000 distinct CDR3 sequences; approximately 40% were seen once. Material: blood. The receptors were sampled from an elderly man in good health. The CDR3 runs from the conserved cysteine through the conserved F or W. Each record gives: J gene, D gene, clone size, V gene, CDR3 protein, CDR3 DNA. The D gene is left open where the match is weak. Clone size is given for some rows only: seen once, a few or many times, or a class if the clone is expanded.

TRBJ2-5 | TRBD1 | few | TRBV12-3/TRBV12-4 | CASRPGQGGETQYF | TGTGCCAGCAGGCCGGGACAGGGGGGAGAGACCCAGTACTTC
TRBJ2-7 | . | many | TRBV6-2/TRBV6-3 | CASSWISYYEQYF | TGTGCCAGCAGTTGGATTTCCTACTACGAGCAGTACTTC
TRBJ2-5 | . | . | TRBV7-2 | CASLQTVSQETQYF | TGTGCCAGCCTCCAGACGGTTAGCCAAGAGACCCAGTACTTC
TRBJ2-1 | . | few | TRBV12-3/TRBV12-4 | CASSPNLGGGGRSEQFF | TGTGCCAGCAGCCCAAATCTGGGGGGCGGGGGAAGAAGTGAGCAGTTCTTC
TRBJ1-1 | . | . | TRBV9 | CASSVGGARTEAFF | TGTGCCAGCAGCGTAGGGGGGGCGCGCACTGAAGCTTTCTTT
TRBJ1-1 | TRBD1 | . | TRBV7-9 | CASSLGDRGVNTEAFF | TGTGCCAGCAGCTTAGGGGACAGGGGGGTGAACACTGAAGCTTTCTTT
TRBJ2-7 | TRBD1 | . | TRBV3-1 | CASSQAQDRGSNEQYF | TGTGCCAGCAGCCAAGCTCAGGACAGGGGATCCAATGAGCAGTACTTC
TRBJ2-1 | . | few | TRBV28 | CASSSTGIEQFF | TGTGCCAGCAGCTCCACGGGTATAGAGCAGTTCTTC
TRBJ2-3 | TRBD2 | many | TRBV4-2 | CASSQVTSGSTDTQYF | TGTGCCAGCAGCCAAGTTACTAGCGGGAGCACAGATACGCAGTATTTT
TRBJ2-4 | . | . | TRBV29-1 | CSAQQGGEQYF | TGCAGCGCCCAGCAAGGGGGAGAGCAGTACTTC
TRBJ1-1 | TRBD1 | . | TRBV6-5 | CASSFTDRVGTEAFF | TGTGCCAGCAGTTTCACGGACAGGGTAGGGACTGAAGCTTTCTTT
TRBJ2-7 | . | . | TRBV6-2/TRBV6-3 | CASSYSGLIYQRDDEQYF | TGTGCCAGCAGTTACTCGGGTTTAATTTACCAGAGGGACGACGAGCAGTACTTC
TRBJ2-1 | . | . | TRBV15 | CATSRGAQVTYNEQFF | TGTGCCACCAGCAGAGGGGCCCAGGTCACCTACAATGAGCAGTTCTTC
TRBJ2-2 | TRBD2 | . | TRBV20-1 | CSARDASGGAFAGELFF | TGCAGTGCTCGAGATGCTAGCGGGGGGGCATTCGCCGGGGAGCTGTTTTTT
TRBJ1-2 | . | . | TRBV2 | CASGSRGPAGYTF | TGTGCCAGCGGTAGTCGGGGACCCGCTGGCTACACCTTC
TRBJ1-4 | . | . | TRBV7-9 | CASSSSAGWGEKLFF | TGTGCCAGCAGCTCCTCCGCGGGTTGGGGTGAAAAACTGTTTTTT
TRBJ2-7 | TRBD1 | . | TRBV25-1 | CASSPSGTGGYYEQYF | TGTGCCAGCAGCCCATCCGGGACAGGGGGATACTACGAGCAGTACTTC
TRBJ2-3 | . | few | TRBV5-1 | CASSLDSGDTDTQYF | TGCGCCAGCAGCTTGGATTCAGGAGACACAGATACGCAGTATTTT
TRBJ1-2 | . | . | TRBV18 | CASSPSREIYGYTF | TGTGCCAGCTCACCGAGTAGGGAGATCTATGGCTACACCTTC
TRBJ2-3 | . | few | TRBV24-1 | CATGLAAGVGDTQYF | TGTGCCACGGGACTCGCGGCAGGGGTCGGAGATACGCAGTATTTT
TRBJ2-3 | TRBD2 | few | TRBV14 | CASSQDLAGPSTDTQYF | TGTGCCAGCAGCCAAGACCTAGCGGGGCCAAGCACAGATACGCAGTATTTT
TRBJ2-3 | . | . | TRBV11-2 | CASGEGRQISQYF | TGTGCCAGCGGAGAAGGCCGCCAGATTTCGCAGTATTTT
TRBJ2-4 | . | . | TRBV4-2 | CASSHRDLQAKNIQYF | TGTGCCAGCAGCCACAGGGACCTTCAGGCCAAAAACATTCAGTACTTC
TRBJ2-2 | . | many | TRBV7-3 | CASSSYTGNTGELFF | TGTGCCAGCAGCTCTTACACAGGGAACACCGGGGAGCTGTTTTTT
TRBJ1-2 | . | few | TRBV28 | CASRQGGLAKYGYTF | TGTGCCAGCAGACAAGGGGGGTTGGCTAAATATGGCTACACCTTC
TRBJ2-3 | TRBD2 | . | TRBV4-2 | CASSQRSGRIADTQYF | TGTGCCAGCAGCCAACGCAGCGGGAGAATAGCAGATACGCAGTATTTT
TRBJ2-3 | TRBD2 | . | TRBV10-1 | CASSEGGVTDTQYF | TGCGCCAGCAGTGAGGGGGGGGTGACAGATACGCAGTATTTT
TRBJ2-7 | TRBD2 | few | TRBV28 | CASSDRTSELSGYF | TGTGCCAGCAGCGACCGGACTAGCGAACTCTCGGGGTACTTC
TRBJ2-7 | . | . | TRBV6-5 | CASSDGRVYEQYF | TGTGCCAGCAGTGACGGGCGGGTCTACGAGCAGTACTTC
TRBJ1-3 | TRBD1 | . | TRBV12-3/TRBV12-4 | CASRLQGAGNTIYF | TGTGCCAGCAGATTACAGGGGGCGGGAAACACCATATATTTT
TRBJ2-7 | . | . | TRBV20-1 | CSASYPETSSYNEQYF | TGCAGTGCTTCCTACCCCGAGACCAGCTCCTACAATGAGCAGTACTTC
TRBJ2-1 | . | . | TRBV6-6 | CAIRRAAGNEQFF | TGTGCCATACGGAGGGCCGCGGGGAATGAGCAGTTCTTC
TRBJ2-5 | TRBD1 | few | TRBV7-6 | CASSFGPGQGQETQYF | TGTGCCAGCAGCTTCGGTCCGGGACAGGGACAAGAGACCCAGTACTTC
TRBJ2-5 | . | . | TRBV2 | CASKGTGRQETQYF | TGTGCCAGCAAGGGCACAGGGAGACAAGAGACCCAGTACTTC
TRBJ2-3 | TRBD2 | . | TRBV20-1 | CSARALAGLPDTQYF | TGCAGTGCTAGAGCTCTAGCGGGACTCCCAGATACGCAGTATTTT
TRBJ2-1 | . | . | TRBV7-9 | CASRTLVEECQFF | TGTGCCAGCAGGACTCTCGTCGAGGAGTGCCAGTTCTTC
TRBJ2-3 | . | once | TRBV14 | CASSQGGPYSTDTQYF | TGTGCCAGCAGCCAAGGGGGGCCATATAGCACAGATACGCAGTATTTT
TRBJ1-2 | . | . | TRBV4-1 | CASSQGGAANYGYTF | TGCGCCAGCAGCCAAGGTGGGGCGGCGAACTATGGCTACACCTTC
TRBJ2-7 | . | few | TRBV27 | CASSLLRGWEQYF | TGTGCCAGCAGTCTATTACGGGGGTGGGAGCAGTACTTC
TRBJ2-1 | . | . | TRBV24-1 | CATSDPQGAGFYNEQFF | TGTGCCACCAGTGACCCCCAAGGAGCAGGCTTCTACAATGAGCAGTTCTTC
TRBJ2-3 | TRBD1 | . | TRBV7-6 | CASSSGQEPGTDTQYF | TGTGCCAGCAGCTCAGGACAGGAGCCTGGCACAGATACGCAGTATTTT
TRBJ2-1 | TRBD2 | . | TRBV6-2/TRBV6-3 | CASSTGTTDEQFF | TGTGCCAGCAGCACCGGGACTACCGACGAGCAGTTCTTC
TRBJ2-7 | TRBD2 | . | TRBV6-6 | CASSYPSGREGNEQYF | TGTGCCAGCAGTTATCCCAGCGGGAGGGAAGGAAACGAGCAGTACTTC
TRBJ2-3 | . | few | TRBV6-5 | CASSLLRTLGDTQYF | TGTGCCAGCAGTTTACTCCGGACATTGGGAGATACGCAGTATTTT
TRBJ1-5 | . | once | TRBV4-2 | CASSQERGINQPQHF | TGTGCCAGCAGCCAAGAACGGGGGATCAATCAGCCCCAGCATTTT
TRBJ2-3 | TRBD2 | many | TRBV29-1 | CSVVVAGTTDTQYF | TGCAGCGTTGTTGTAGCGGGAACCACAGATACGCAGTATTTT
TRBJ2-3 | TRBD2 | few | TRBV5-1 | CASSQLGGAPDTQYF | TGCGCCAGCAGCCAGCTCGGGGGGGCCCCAGATACGCAGTATTTT
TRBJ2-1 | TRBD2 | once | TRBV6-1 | CASSEGSSGGAHNEQFF | TGTGCCAGCAGTGAGGGGTCCAGCGGGGGGGCCCACAATGAGCAGTTCTTC
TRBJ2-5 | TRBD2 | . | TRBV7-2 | CASRSGLAGGKTQYF | TGTGCCAGCAGATCGGGACTAGCGGGAGGAAAGACCCAGTACTTC
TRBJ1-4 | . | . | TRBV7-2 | CASSLRGSGEKLFF | TGTGCCAGCAGCTTAAGAGGGAGTGGTGAAAAACTGTTTTTT
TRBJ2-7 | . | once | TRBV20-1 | CSAIGSKGSFSYEQYF | TGCAGTGCTATAGGGAGCAAAGGCTCATTTTCCTACGAGCAGTACTTC
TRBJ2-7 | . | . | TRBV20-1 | CSAPDARGYEQYF | TGCAGTGCTCCAGACGCGAGGGGGTACGAGCAGTACTTC
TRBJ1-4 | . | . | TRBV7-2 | CASSLAHTTNEKLFF | TGTGCCAGCAGCTTAGCACACACAACTAATGAAAAACTGTTTTTT
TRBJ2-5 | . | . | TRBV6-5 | CASSYDRREKETQYF | TGTGCCAGCAGTTACGATAGGAGGGAGAAAGAGACCCAGTACTTC
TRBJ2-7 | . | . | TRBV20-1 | CSAKRGPDIPSYEQYF | TGCAGTGCTAAGAGAGGTCCAGACATTCCGTCCTACGAGCAGTACTTC
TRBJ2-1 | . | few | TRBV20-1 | CSARVLRGSYNEQFF | TGCAGTGCTAGAGTTCTAAGGGGCTCCTACAATGAGCAGTTCTTC
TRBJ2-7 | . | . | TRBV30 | CAWSSGERYEQYF | TGTGCCTGGAGTTCTGGGGAGAGGTACGAGCAGTACTTC
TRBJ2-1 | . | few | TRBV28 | CASSFHGSGVNEQFF | TGTGCCAGCAGTTTTCACGGCTCTGGAGTGAATGAGCAGTTCTTC
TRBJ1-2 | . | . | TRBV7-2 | CASSSGGVKGRYTF | TGTGCCAGCAGTTCTGGGGGCGTTAAAGGCCGCTACACCTTC